The 5 T cell receptor beta chains given below trace back to one sample, sequenced in a study of shared clonotypes between healthy human individuals. Only in-frame clones appear in the TCRdb table, and some are missing; sequencing was by immunoSEQ multiplex PCR. The table lists about 2.1 million clones, just over 90% of them singletons, with about 1.7% in the top ten. In the naive CD8 group, cells lacked CD45RO and were positively selected for CCR7, so terminally differentiated effector memory CD45RA+ cells were left out. The sequenced material came from naive CD8+ T cells from PBMCs. These receptors originate from a man younger than 35 in good health. Some clones in this sample may be carry-over from other donors' samples.

This chain joins TRBV7-9 and TRBJ2-1; unclear D gene. The V and J ends lost 5 bases and 5 bases respectively, with 16 bases between them. The germline V gene encodes CDR1 SEHNR and CDR2 FQNEAQ (reference sequence). CDR3 length equals 15 residues. CDR3 DNA: TGTGCCAGCAGCAGCGTGTTAGGAACAGACAATGAGCAGTTCTTC. Its protein product is CASSSVLGTDNEQFF.

The J gene is TRBJ1-1, the V gene TRBV7-9; maybe TRBD1 (5 bases). Germline V gene sequence: CDR1 SEHNR, CDR2 FQNEAQ (reference sequence). V gave up 5 bases and J gave up 7 bases, with 11 bases separating them. The CDR3 has 12 amino acids. The CDR3 coding sequence is TGTGCCAGCAGCCACTGGGGCCGTGAAGCTTTCTTT. Translation gives CASSHWGREAFF. Based on the CDR3 plus reference TRBV7-9 and TRBJ1-1, the full variable domain is DTGVSQNPRHKITKRGQNVTFRCDPISEHNRLYWYRQTLGQGPEFLTYFQNEAQLEKSRLLSDRFSAERPKGSFSTLEIQRTEQGDSAMYLCASSHWGREAFFGQGTRLTVV.

The CDR3 protein is CAIQIDRGQGNTIYF. CDR3 DNA: TGTGCCATCCAAATCGACAGGGGGCAGGGAAACACCATATATTTT. The chain couples TRBV10-3 to TRBJ1-3; 10 bases agree with TRBD1. CDR3 length equals 15 residues. V lost 8 bases to trimming and J lost 4 bases; unmatched junction nucleotides: 8. Germline V gene lookup returns CDR1 ENHRY and CDR2 SYGVKD.

The DNA of the CDR3 is TGTGCCAGCAGTTTCCCCGGGACCCAGAGTGAAGCTTTCTTT. Translated: CASSFPGTQSEAFF. V and J are TRBV28 and TRBJ1-1, with D maybe TRBD1 (5 bases). The CDR3 extends over 14 amino acids. The germline V gene encodes CDR1 MDHEN and CDR2 SYDVKM. The V and J ends lost 3 bases and 7 bases respectively, with 15 bases between them.

In regard to this clone: Other DNA sequences in the same sample also yield this CDR3. The chain links TRBV11-2 to TRBJ2-1, with 10 positions matching TRBD2. The CDR3 is made up of 16 amino acids. Losses at the gene ends were 1 base for V and 2 bases for J; bases not matched to a gene: 2. The V gene's germline CDR1 is SGHAT and CDR2 FQNNGV. The CDR3 is CASSLGTSGTYNEQFF. CDR3 nucleotide sequence: TGTGCCAGCAGCTTAGGAACTAGCGGGACCTACAATGAGCAGTTCTTC.